Included here is one TCR beta chain sequence, with context. Its antigen is currently not known. The data were obtained in a study of T cells expressing NK-cell markers (dated by TCRdb to about 2020). For the study in its entirety: TCR beta-chain repertoires were profiled in sorted CD3+CD56+NKG2C+, CD3+CD56+NKG2C- and CD3+CD56-NKG2C+ T-cell subsets from several donors. Seven of the eight sequenced donors were HCMV-seropositive and one was HCMV-seronegative. All eight donors whose samples were sequenced were randomly selected healthy volunteers, three of them men and five women. Sequencing of the libraries produced 2 x 150 bp reads on Illumina HiSeq 2000/2500, MiSeq or NextSeq.

On the study overall, not on this receptor specifically: In several donors, the dominant CD3+CD56+NKG2C+ clonotypes ranked among the top 10 CD8+ clonotypes, making up roughly 1.0-8% of CD8+ T cells. Whether the expanded NKG2C-expressing T cell clones were specific for HCMV antigens was left unclear. Those dominant clonotypes were again the most abundant among CD3+CD56-NKG2C+ cells in a few donors, at roughly 25-65%.

Sequenced on an Illumina HiSeq 2000. TCR beta cDNA libraries were prepared using 5'RACE template switching, which introduced a universal primer site and unique molecular identifiers. Priming for cDNA synthesis came from the TCR beta constant segment, and two successive PCR amplification steps followed. Regarding the original processing steps: MIGEC was used to demultiplex reads and group the reads by UMI, and MiTCR was used to assemble and quantify clonotypes. To remove erroneous sequences, TCR cDNA sequences were retained only when supported by two or more reads. Downstream repertoire analysis used the tcR package, and clonotypes were matched across fractions by CDR3 nucleotide sequence plus V segment. VDJmatch was used to annotate antigen specificity against VDJdb, with one amino acid substitution in CDR3 permitted. The reads were reprocessed in TCRdb, with one entry per CDR3 protein sequence and no accompanying DNA. The V and J calls and clone size come from TCRdb's table, not from the authors' own analysis. The sample's table lists a count of about 390,000 distinct CDR3 sequences. The biggest ten clones account for about 10% of the sample.

The CDR3 holds 16 amino acids from the cysteine to the phenylalanine. This entry has no DNA. From the germline V gene (reference sequence), CDR1 is LNHDA and CDR2 is SQIVND. HCMV-specific IgG was detected in serum with a commercial ELISA kit to determine HCMV serostatus. Peripheral blood mononuclear cells were isolated from blood by Ficoll density gradient centrifugation. Sequenced material: blood T cells: a sorted CD56 or NKG2C T cell subset, CD4+ or CD8+ T cells, or bulk PBMC T cells (not recorded which). Recombination linked TRBV19 to TRBJ2-3; lacking DNA, the TRBD1 call made by TCRdb goes unchecked. This receptor was identified in a woman in her 50s in good health. Donor details come from another sample of the same person, matched by shared clones. The CDR3 protein: CASRNQPGGFTDTQYF.